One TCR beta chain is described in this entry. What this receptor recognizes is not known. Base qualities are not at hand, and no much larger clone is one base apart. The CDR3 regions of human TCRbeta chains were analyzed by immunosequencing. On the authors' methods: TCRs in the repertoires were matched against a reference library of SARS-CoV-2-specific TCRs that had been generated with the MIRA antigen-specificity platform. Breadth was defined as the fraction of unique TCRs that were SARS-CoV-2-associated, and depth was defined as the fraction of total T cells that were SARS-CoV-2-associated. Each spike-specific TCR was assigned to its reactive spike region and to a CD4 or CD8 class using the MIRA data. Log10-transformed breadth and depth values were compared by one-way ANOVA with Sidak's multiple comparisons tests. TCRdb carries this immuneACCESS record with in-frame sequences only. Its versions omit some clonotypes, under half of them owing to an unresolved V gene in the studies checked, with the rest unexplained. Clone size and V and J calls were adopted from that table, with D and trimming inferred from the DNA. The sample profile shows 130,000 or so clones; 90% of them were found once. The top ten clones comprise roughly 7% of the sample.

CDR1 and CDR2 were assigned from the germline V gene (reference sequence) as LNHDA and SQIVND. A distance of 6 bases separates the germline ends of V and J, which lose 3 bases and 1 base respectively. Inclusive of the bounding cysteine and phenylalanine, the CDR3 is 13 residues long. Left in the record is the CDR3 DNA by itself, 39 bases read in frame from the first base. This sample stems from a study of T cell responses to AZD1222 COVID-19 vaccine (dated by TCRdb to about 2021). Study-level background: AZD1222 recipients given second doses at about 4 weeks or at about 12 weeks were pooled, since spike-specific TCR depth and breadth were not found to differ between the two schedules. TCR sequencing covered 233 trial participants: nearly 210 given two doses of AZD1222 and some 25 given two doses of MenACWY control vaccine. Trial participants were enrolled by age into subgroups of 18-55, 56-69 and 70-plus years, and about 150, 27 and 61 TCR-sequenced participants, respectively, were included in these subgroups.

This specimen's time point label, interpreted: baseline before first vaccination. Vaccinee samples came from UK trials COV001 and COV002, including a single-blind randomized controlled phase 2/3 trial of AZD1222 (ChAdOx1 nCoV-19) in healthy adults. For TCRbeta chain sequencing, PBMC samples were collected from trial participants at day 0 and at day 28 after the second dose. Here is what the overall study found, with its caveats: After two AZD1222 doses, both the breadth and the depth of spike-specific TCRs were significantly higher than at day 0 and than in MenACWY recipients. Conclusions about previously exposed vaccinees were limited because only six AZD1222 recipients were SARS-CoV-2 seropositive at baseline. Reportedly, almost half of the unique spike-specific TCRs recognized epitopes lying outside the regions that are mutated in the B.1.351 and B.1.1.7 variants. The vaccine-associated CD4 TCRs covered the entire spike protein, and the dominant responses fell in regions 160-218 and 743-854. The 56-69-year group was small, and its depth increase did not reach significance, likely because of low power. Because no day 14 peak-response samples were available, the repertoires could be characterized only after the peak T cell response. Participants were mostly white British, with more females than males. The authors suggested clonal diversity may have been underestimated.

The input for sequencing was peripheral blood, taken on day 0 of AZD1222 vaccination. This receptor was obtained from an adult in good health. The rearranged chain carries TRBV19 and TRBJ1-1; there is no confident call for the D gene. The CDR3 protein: CASSMTGNTEAFF. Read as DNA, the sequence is TGTGCCAGTAGTATGACCGGGAACACTGAAGCTTTCTTT.